The 18 T cell receptor beta chains below were found in one sample sequenced in a study of blood T cell repertoires in COVID-19. Assay: immunoSEQ multiplex PCR; the TCRdb copy retains only in-frame clones and omits some. The sample lists fewer than 350,000 clones; 86% were seen once. Sequenced input: peripheral blood. All receptors derive from a woman in her 70s with COVID-19, enrolled during active disease.

The chain links TRBV27 to TRBJ2-7; no clear D. The ends were cut back, 10 bases at V and 3 bases at J, with 10 bases in the middle. Germline CDR1 is MNHEY and CDR2 is SMNVEV (reference sequence). CDR3 length: 11 amino acids. CDR3 sequence reads: CATSPLYEQYF. CDR3 nucleotide sequence: TGTGCCACCAGCCCCCTCTACGAGCAGTACTTC.

CDR3 nucleotide sequence: TGTGCCAGCAGCGCCCTCCCTTCAGCGGACACTGAAGCTTTCTTT. Its translation is CASSALPSADTEAFF. The J gene is TRBJ1-1, the V gene TRBV3-1 (or the pseudogene TRBV3-2); no reliable D call. Per the germline V gene, CDR1 is LGHDT and CDR2 is YNNKEL (reference sequence). This CDR3 comprises 15 residues. The V end lost 5 bases, the J end lost 3 bases, and 16 bases lay between the germline ends.

V and J are TRBV18 and TRBJ2-3, with 8 bases identical to TRBD1. CDR1 KGHSH and CDR2 LQKENI come from the germline V gene. The CDR3 is 14 amino acids. The V and J ends lost 3 bases and 5 bases, in that order; junction bases with no gene match: 4. The CDR3 loop is CASSPRGQKDTQYF. Written as DNA, the CDR3 is TGTGCCAGCTCACCCAGGGGGCAAAAAGATACGCAGTATTTT. Looking up the rest from reference TRBV18 and TRBJ2-3 gives the full variable domain: NAGVMQNPRHLVRRRGQEARLRCSPMKGHSHVYWYRQLPEEGLKFMVYLQKENIIDESGMPKERFSAEFPKEGPSILRIQQVVRGDSAAYFCASSPRGQKDTQYFGPGTRLTVL.

V and J are TRBV7-2 and TRBJ1-6; D ambiguous. The CDR3 contains 15 residues. CDR1 is SGHTA, CDR2 FQGNSA, per germline. Trimming removed 1 base from V and 7 bases from J, with 11 bases in between. The CDR3 bases are TGTGCCAGCAGCTTAGTGACAACACAGAATTCACCCCTCCACTTT. This gives the protein CASSLVTTQNSPLHF.

The gene calls are TRBV10-2 and TRBJ2-4; 8 bases are a match to TRBD1. V was clipped by 6 bases and J by 8 bases; unmatched bases: 18. CDR3 length equals 17 residues. Germline V CDR1 and CDR2: WSHSY, SAAADI. The chain's CDR3 is CASSKIPTGTGQDIQYF. The CDR3 DNA sequence: TGCGCCAGCAGCAAGATACCTACCGGGACAGGTCAGGACATTCAGTACTTC.

The V gene is TRBV4-1, the J gene TRBJ2-5; D might be TRBD2 (5 bases). V lost 0 bases and J lost 5, with 13 bases in between. Germline CDR1 is MGHRA and CDR2 is YSYEKL. There are 15 residues in the CDR3. The CDR3 loop reads CASSQDTLVGETQYF. Written as DNA, the CDR3 is TGCGCCAGCAGCCAAGATACACTAGTAGGGGAGACCCAGTACTTC.

The V and J genes are TRBV1 and TRBJ1-5; the D call in the table, TRBD1, was not verified against the DNA. TRBV1 is marked as a pseudogene. The length of the CDR3 is 14 residues. The CDR3 protein is CTSSLPDRDQPQHF. Written as DNA, the CDR3 is TGCACCAGCAGCCTCCCGGACAGGGATCAGCCCCAGCATTTT.

This rearrangement joins TRBV6-1 to TRBJ1-5; D is unclear. V lost 2 bases, J lost 6 bases, and 17 bases lay in between. The CDR3 is made up of 16 amino acids. Germline V lookup: CDR1 MNHNS, CDR2 SASEGT. The CDR3 region is CASSEMWPSSSQPQHF. The CDR3 DNA reads TGTGCCAGCAGTGAAATGTGGCCCAGTAGCTCTCAGCCCCAGCATTTT.

The chain joins TRBV29-1 to TRBJ1-5; D ambiguous. V gave up 7 bases and J gave up 4 bases, with 14 bases separating them. CDR1 and CDR2 (germline): SQVTM, ANQGSEA. The CDR3 length is 13 residues. CDR3 sequence: CSALTGRNQPQHF. The CDR3 nucleotides are TGCAGCGCCCTGACTGGCAGAAATCAGCCCCAGCATTTT.

The V and J genes are TRBV9 and TRBJ1-2; 7 nucleotides line up with TRBD1. The junction had 12 bases not matched to a gene; V was cut back by 4 bases and J by 6 bases. The CDR3 runs 15 residues. Germline V gene sequence: CDR1 SGDLS, CDR2 YYNGEE. CDR3 amino acids: CASSTRDRPNHGYTF. The CDR3 coding sequence is TGTGCCAGCAGCACTCGGGACAGACCAAACCATGGCTACACCTTC. The whole variable domain, remainder taken from reference TRBV9 and TRBJ1-2, is DSGVTQTPKHLITATGQRVTLRCSPRSGDLSVYWYQQSLDQGLQFLIQYYNGEERAKGNILERFSAQQFPDLHSELNLSSLELGDSALYFCASSTRDRPNHGYTFGSGTRLTVV.

V is TRBV27 and J is TRBJ2-1; a weak D match, TRBD1 (6 bases). CDR1 MNHEY and CDR2 SMNVEV come from the germline V gene (reference sequence). The CDR3 extends over 15 amino acids. The V end was cut by 0 bases, the J end by 11 bases, with 17 bases between. In nucleotides, the CDR3 is TGTGCCAGCAGTTTATCGACAGGACCGCTTTATAAGCAGTTCTTC. It translates to CASSLSTGPLYKQFF.

This rearrangement joins TRBV6-5 to TRBJ1-1; D gene unclear. The V gene lost 2 bases and the J gene lost 7 bases, with 8 bases spanning the gap. This CDR3 has 12 residues. Germline values: CDR1 MNHEY, CDR2 SVGAGI. CDR3 loop: CASSYGSLEAFF. The CDR3 nucleotides are TGTGCCAGCAGTTACGGCTCTCTTGAAGCTTTCTTT.

The chain couples TRBV3-1 (or the pseudogene TRBV3-2) to TRBJ1-3; 7 nucleotides match TRBD1. The J segment lost 3 bases and the V segment lost 2 bases, leaving 7 bases of the junction unmatched. There are 16 residues in the CDR3. Germline CDR1 and CDR2: LGHDT and YNNKEL (reference sequence). This CDR3 reads CASSQSGTAFGNTIYF. The CDR3, as DNA: TGTGCCAGCAGCCAATCGGGGACAGCTTTTGGAAACACCATATATTTT.

This clone was observed once. The chain uses TRBV3-1 (or the pseudogene TRBV3-2) and TRBJ2-7; TRBD2 aligns across 12 bases. Trimming cost V 4 bases and J 2 bases; bases outside gene matches: 3. Germline V lookup: CDR1 LGHDT, CDR2 YNNKEL (reference sequence). This CDR3 contains 15 residues. The CDR3: CASSLGLAGTYEQYF. In DNA, the CDR3 is TGTGCCAGCAGCCTCGGACTAGCGGGGACCTACGAGCAGTACTTC.

This chain connects TRBV7-2 to TRBJ2-7; 13 nucleotides agree with TRBD2. CDR3 length equals 18 residues. Per the germline V gene, CDR1 is SGHTA and CDR2 is FQGNSA. The junction had 10 bases not matched to a gene; V was cut back by 3 bases and J by 2 bases. CDR3 DNA: TGTGCCAGCAGCTTGTTGATACGAACTAGCGGGGGGGCCTACGAGCAGTACTTC. Amino acid sequence: CASSLLIRTSGGAYEQYF.

The chain uses TRBV5-1 and TRBJ1-2; D might be TRBD1 (6 bases). The CDR3 has 14 amino acids. Germline V lookup: CDR1 SGHRS, CDR2 YFSETQ. Trimming shortened V by 4 bases and J by 1 base, and 11 bases separated the two germline ends. CDR3: CASSLGQFNYGYTF. In DNA form, the CDR3 reads TGCGCCAGCAGCCTCGGACAGTTTAACTATGGCTACACCTTC.

V is TRBV5-3 and J is TRBJ2-1; TRBD2 aligns across 7 bases. TRBV5-3 belongs to the ORF category, with a function that is uncertain. The CDR3 consists of 17 residues. DNA for the CDR3: TGTATAAGACTAGCAGGGCGGATAGACGCATCCTACAATGAGCAGTTCTTC. As protein: CIRLAGRIDASYNEQFF.

This clone has only a few counts. The V gene is TRBV6-6, the J gene TRBJ1-5; possibly TRBD1 for D (6 bases). Trimming left V 6 bases short and J 1 base short, with 28 bases between. There are 20 residues in the CDR3. Germline CDR1 is MNHNY and CDR2 is SVGAGI (reference sequence). Here the CDR3 DNA reads TGTGCCAGCAGCAAAAATTCCGGGACAAGTCTCTTTGAGAGCAATCAGCCCCAGCATTTT. Its translation: CASSKNSGTSLFESNQPQHF.